The 28 T cell receptor beta chains in this list originate from one sample, sequenced in a study of OX40 agonist ivuxolimab in advanced cancers. Library generation was performed with the immunoSEQ multiplex PCR assay. This immuneACCESS table, as held by TCRdb, lists in-frame sequences with V and J called but not all clones. Of the missing ones, under half trace to an unresolved V gene in checked studies; the others have no known cause. In all, the sample holds about 80,000 clones, and approximately 90% of those were seen once. The leading ten clones occupy approximately 8.6% of the sample. Sequenced here: CD4+ or CD8+ T cells sorted from blood, sampled in a trial of the OX40 agonist ivuxolimab. The receptor source for this set is an adult with an advanced solid tumor such as melanoma, head and neck, liver or kidney cancer.

This chain uses TRBV7-9 with TRBJ2-1; 8 positions agree with TRBD2. Germline CDR1 and CDR2: SEHNR and FQNEAQ (reference sequence). V was pared by 3 bases and J by 1 base, with 2 bases of the junction left unmatched. The CDR3 covers 15 residues. CDR3 nucleotide sequence: TGTGCCAGCAGCTTTAGCGGGACGTCCTACAATGAGCAGTTCTTC. Residues: CASSFSGTSYNEQFF.

The chain is built from TRBV9 and TRBJ2-1, with a weak D call TRBD2 (6 bases). This CDR3 region has 15 residues. The germline V and J ends were trimmed by 0 bases and 7 bases, with 14 bases remaining between them. Germline CDR1 SGDLS, CDR2 YYNGEE. CDR3 amino acids: CASSVDGGSLNEQFF. DNA of the CDR3: TGTGCCAGCAGCGTAGATGGGGGGTCTTTGAATGAGCAGTTCTTC.

For the CDR3, the DNA is TGTGCCAGCAGCCTGCTCGCACGACAGGGATACTATGGCTACACCTTC. It yields the protein CASSLLARQGYYGYTF. This chain connects TRBV7-9 to TRBJ1-2; 7 nucleotides align to TRBD1. This CDR3 region has 16 residues. Germline V gives CDR1 SEHNR, CDR2 FQNEAQ (reference sequence). Trimming cost V 5 bases and J 3 bases; bases outside gene matches: 12.

The V gene is TRBV19, the J gene TRBJ2-2; D ambiguous. CDR1 is LNHDA, CDR2 SQIVND, per germline (reference sequence). The CDR3 has 14 amino acids. Between the trimmed V and J ends, which lost 3 bases and 7 bases, there was a span of 12 bases. The CDR3 bases are TGTGCCAGTAGTATCCTCCCCCTGGACGGGGAGCTGTTTTTT. Its translation: CASSILPLDGELFF.

Remarks on this clone: The sample contains more than one DNA sequence encoding this CDR3. V is TRBV19 and J is TRBJ2-7; D may correspond to TRBD1 or TRBD2 (5 bases each). Trimming removed 5 bases at V and 1 base at J, with 12 bases between. Germline V lookup: CDR1 LNHDA, CDR2 SQIVND (reference sequence). The CDR3 consists of 14 residues. The CDR3 bases are TGTGCCAGTAGTCCAGGGACGGCTTCCTACGAGCAGTACTTC. It specifies CASSPGTASYEQYF.

The chain combines TRBV28 with TRBJ1-1; D remains unclear. Trimming shortened V by 7 bases and J by 4 bases, and 10 bases separated the two germline ends. The CDR3 loop spans 12 amino acids. Germline V gene lookup returns CDR1 MDHEN and CDR2 SYDVKM. CDR3 coding DNA: TGTGCCAGCAACCCGAGGAGCACTGAAGCTTTCTTT. It is translated as CASNPRSTEAFF.

Written as DNA, the CDR3 is TGTGCCAGCAGCTCCGGATCAGTGAACACTGAAGCTTTCTTT. As protein: CASSSGSVNTEAFF. J is TRBJ1-1 and V is TRBV7-6; D unresolved. From germline, CDR1 is SGHVS and CDR2 FNYEAQ. The germline V and J ends were trimmed by 4 bases and 0 bases, with 9 bases remaining between them. This CDR3 is built from 14 residues.

The J gene is TRBJ2-5, the V gene TRBV5-6; 9 nucleotides agree with TRBD1. The CDR3 spans 17 residues. CDR1 SGHDT and CDR2 YYEEEE come from the germline V gene. Trimming removed 3 bases from V and 5 bases from J; junction bases left unmatched: 14. CDR3 region: CASSWAGTGYGSETQYF. CDR3 sequence (DNA): TGTGCCAGCAGCTGGGCCGGGACAGGGTACGGGAGCGAGACCCAGTACTTC.

The chain links TRBV4-1 to TRBJ1-2, with 8 bases that match TRBD1. Germline CDR1 is MGHRA and CDR2 is YSYEKL. The ends lost 3 bases at V and 2 bases at J; junction bases unmatched: 5. This CDR3 region has 15 residues. CDR3 nucleotides: TGCGCCAGCAGCCATAAACAGGGGGGGAACTATGGCTACACCTTC. Amino acid sequence: CASSHKQGGNYGYTF.

The CDR3 here is CASSLYAGNSYEQYF. The DNA of the CDR3 is TGTGCCAGCAGTTTATACGCGGGCAACTCCTACGAGCAGTACTTC. V gene TRBV27 combines with J gene TRBJ2-7, with D perhaps matching TRBD2 (5 bases). The CDR3 is made up of 15 amino acids. Germline V lookup: CDR1 MNHEY, CDR2 SMNVEV (reference sequence). V was cut by 1 base and J by 0 bases, with 10 bases left in between.

The chain links TRBV19 to TRBJ2-1; TRBD2 might be the D (5 bases). CDR3 size: 12 residues. Per the germline V gene, CDR1 is LNHDA and CDR2 is SQIVND (reference sequence). Trimming removed 3 bases at V and 13 bases at J, with 13 bases between. The DNA for the CDR3 is TGTGCCAGTAGTATGGGCTGGGCTAGCCAGTTCTTC. It encodes CASSMGWASQFF.

This sequence joins TRBV7-8 and TRBJ2-4; D could derive from TRBD1 or TRBD2 (7 bases each). Trimming removed 5 bases from V and 0 bases from J, with 11 bases in between. The CDR3 length is 15 residues. Looked up from germline, CDR1 is SGHVS and CDR2 is FQNEAQ. In nucleotides, the CDR3 is TGTGCCAGCAGCCCAGGGGGGGGAGCCAAAAACATTCAGTACTTC. As protein: CASSPGGGAKNIQYF.

The CDR3 protein is CASSIGGPQGYTF. In nucleotides, the CDR3 is TGTGCCAGTAGTATAGGGGGGCCCCAGGGCTACACCTTC. The chain recombines TRBV19 with TRBJ1-2, with a possible D match to TRBD1 (6 bases). Germline V gene sequence: CDR1 LNHDA, CDR2 SQIVND (reference sequence). Trimming took off 1 base at V and 8 bases at J, with 11 bases between the two ends. CDR3 length equals 13 residues.

The chain joins TRBV19 to TRBJ2-6; the D gene is possibly TRBD2 (6 bases). The CDR3 totals 16 residues. Germline CDR1 LNHDA, CDR2 SQIVND (reference sequence). Trimming cost V 3 bases and J 0 bases, with 9 bases left between them. For the CDR3, the DNA is TGTGCCAGTAGTATTCTCGGGAGCTCTGGGGCCAACGTCCTGACTTTC. This codes for CASSILGSSGANVLTF.

V usage is TRBV4-3 and J usage is TRBJ1-2; D gene ambiguous. The germline V gene has CDR1 LGHNA and CDR2 YSLEER. This CDR3 comprises 15 residues. Deletions cut 0 bases from V and 7 bases from J, with 15 bases between. The CDR3 coding sequence is TGCGCCAGCAGCCAAGAAAGGACCCGCCGGGGTGGCTACACCTTC. Translation gives CASSQERTRRGGYTF.

Note on this clone: Within the sample, other DNA sequences also encode this same CDR3. The V and J genes are TRBV4-3 and TRBJ1-5, with 7 bases identical to TRBD1. Losses at the gene ends were 0 bases for V and 3 bases for J; bases not matched to a gene: 5. The CDR3 runs to 16 residues. The germline gives CDR1 LGHNA, CDR2 YSLEER. CDR3: CASSQDRGQYNQPQHF. The CDR3 coding sequence is TGCGCCAGCAGCCAAGATAGGGGACAGTACAATCAGCCCCAGCATTTT.

This clone was seen just once. The chain has TRBV27 and TRBJ1-2; maybe TRBD1 (5 bases). V was clipped by 7 bases and J by 13 bases, with 25 bases between them. The length of the CDR3 is 14 residues. CDR1 MNHEY and CDR2 SMNVEV come from the germline V gene (reference sequence). The CDR3 DNA follows: TGTGCCAGCACCGCGTTAGACAGTTCTATGGATTTCACCTTC. Its protein is CASTALDSSMDFTF.

The V call is TRBV11-2, the J call TRBJ1-3; 9 bases are a match to TRBD1. Looked up from germline, CDR1 is SGHAT and CDR2 is FQNNGV. The CDR3 is 15 residues long. Trimming at V came to 5 bases and at J to 4 bases, leaving 6 bases not matched to a gene. This CDR3 is CASSRQGVSGNTIYF. The CDR3 DNA reads TGTGCCAGCAGCCGACAGGGGGTGTCAGGAAACACCATATATTTT.

The chain couples TRBV13 to TRBJ2-7; a possible D gene is TRBD1 (6 bases). V was trimmed by 0 bases and J by 6 bases, leaving 9 bases between them. The CDR3 runs 13 residues. Germline loops: CDR1 PRHDT, CDR2 FYEKMQ (reference sequence). The CDR3 protein is CASSLGSGAEQYF. DNA for the CDR3: TGTGCCAGCAGCTTAGGCTCAGGGGCCGAGCAGTACTTC.

The chain links TRBV19 to TRBJ1-5; 8 positions match TRBD1. This CDR3 has 15 amino acids. V trimming: 3 bases; J trimming: 3 bases; junction bases outside the gene matches: 4. Per germline, CDR1 LNHDA and CDR2 SQIVND (reference sequence). This CDR3 reads CASSMGTGLNQPQHF. The CDR3 DNA reads TGTGCCAGTAGTATGGGGACAGGCCTCAATCAGCCCCAGCATTTT.

V is TRBV5-4 and J is TRBJ2-7, with a possible D match to TRBD1 (6 bases). This CDR3 has 15 residues. The V gene's germline CDR1 is SGHNT and CDR2 YYREEE (reference sequence). The V and J ends lost 4 bases and 0 bases respectively, with 14 bases between them. The CDR3 sequence is CASSPGDTVSYEQYF. CDR3 DNA sequence: TGTGCCAGCAGCCCCGGGGACACTGTCTCCTACGAGCAGTACTTC.

The sample holds one count of this clone. The chain has TRBV27 and TRBJ2-7; 7 nucleotides line up with TRBD1. With V trimmed by 2 bases and J by 5 bases, 6 bases remained unmatched. Germline V gene sequence: CDR1 MNHEY, CDR2 SMNVEV (reference sequence). The CDR3 has 14 amino acids. This CDR3 reads CASSLARGLNEQYF. The CDR3 nucleotides are TGTGCCAGCAGTTTAGCGAGGGGGCTGAACGAGCAGTACTTC.

The chain combines TRBV2 with TRBJ1-2; a weak D match, TRBD1 (5 bases). V was trimmed by 0 bases and J by 5 bases, leaving 13 bases between them. CDR1 is SNHLY, CDR2 FYNNEI, per germline. The CDR3 totals 15 residues. This CDR3 reads CASSEARRDGYGYTF. CDR3 coding DNA: TGTGCCAGCAGTGAAGCGCGAAGGGACGGGTATGGCTACACCTTC.

The genes are TRBV7-8 and TRBJ1-2, with a possible D match to TRBD1 (5 bases). Looked up from germline, CDR1 is SGHVS and CDR2 is FQNEAQ. The CDR3 extends over 14 amino acids. Trimming removed 3 bases from V and 6 bases from J, with 14 bases in between. The CDR3, as DNA: TGTGCCAGCAGCTTTGGCGGGGGGGACGATGGCTACACCTTC. Translation: CASSFGGGDDGYTF.

This rearrangement joins TRBV7-2 to TRBJ2-5; a weak D match, TRBD2 (5 bases). V lost 1 base, J lost 2 bases, and 11 bases lay in between. The CDR3 is 15 amino acids. Germline lookup yields CDR1 SGHTA and CDR2 FQGNSA. The CDR3 loop is CASSLGGLKQETQYF. CDR3 sequence (DNA): TGTGCCAGCAGCTTAGGAGGACTTAAACAAGAGACCCAGTACTTC.

On this clone: A single base separates this from a much larger clone, so it may be a read error. The genes are TRBV6-4 and TRBJ2-2; D might be TRBD1 (5 bases). The CDR3 consists of 13 residues. V was clipped by 2 bases and J by 4 bases, with 5 bases between them. Per germline, CDR1 MRHNA and CDR2 SNTAGT. In DNA, the CDR3 is TGTGCCAGCAGTGACGGGGCCACCGGGGAGCTGTTTTTT. This sequence encodes CASSDGATGELFF.

As DNA, the CDR3 is TGTGCCACCAGCAGTGCGGGGGGAACAGATACGCAGTATTTT. Translated, it gives CATSSAGGTDTQYF. This chain links TRBV15 with TRBJ2-3; 8 nucleotides align to TRBD2. The trim removed 3 bases at V and 3 bases at J, leaving 2 bases unmatched. This CDR3 contains 14 residues. The germline V gene has CDR1 LNHNV and CDR2 YYDKDF (reference sequence).

The rearrangement joins TRBV7-2 to TRBJ2-1; TRBD1 agrees at 7 bases. CDR3 length: 13 residues. Germline assignment: CDR1 SGHTA and CDR2 FQGNSA. The V and J ends lost 0 bases and 7 bases, in that order; junction bases with no gene match: 0. The CDR3 reads CASSLARGNEQFF. CDR3 DNA sequence: TGTGCCAGCAGCTTAGCCAGGGGGAATGAGCAGTTCTTC.